This entry concerns a single T cell receptor (beta chain). Its antigen remains unknown. From RNA, the CDR3 regions of TCR beta chains were amplified and sequenced. HTBI primers served in a first-round RT-PCR, which a second-round multiplex PCR followed. MiXCR was run by TCRdb on the multiplex PCR reads, yielding one entry per CDR3 protein. The sample records around 400,000 distinct CDR3 sequences, roughly 21% being singletons. This specimen belongs to a study of Graves' ophthalmopathy and Graves' hyperthyroidism. Study-level background: The authors collected peripheral blood at initial diagnosis, before any treatment. Study-wide results and caveats: Ophthalmopathy could be told apart from stable hyperthyroidism by a 13-signature model (about 90% sensitivity, approximately 81% specificity). Most clonotypes expanded in thyroid above 0.001 frequency were present in blood too.

Germline CDR1 is SGHRS and CDR2 is YFSETQ. This CDR3 comprises 15 residues. V trimming: 4 bases; J trimming: 4 bases; junction bases outside the gene matches: 10. The TCR was taken from a young woman with stable Graves' hyperthyroidism. V and J are TRBV5-1 and TRBJ1-2, with 7 bases aligning to TRBD1. Source material: peripheral blood. In DNA form, the CDR3 reads TGCGCCAGCAGCAGAATAACAGGGGTAGGCTATGGCTACACCTTC. Translating it yields CASSRITGVGYGYTF.